The 7 T cell receptor beta chains in this list originate from one sample, sequenced in a study of cytomegalovirus exposure and HLA in healthy donors. The PCR used 60 Vbeta and 13 Jbeta primers. Here immunoSEQ multiplex PCR was the method, and the copy in TCRdb shows in-frame clones only, minus some. Altogether about 160,000 clones are present, roughly 79% being singletons, with the ten largest covering roughly an eighth. The sample consisted of PBMCs. The receptor source for this set is a woman between 50 and 59 years old in good health and CMV-seronegative.

V gene TRBV20-1 combines with J gene TRBJ2-1, with D hard to call. CDR3 length: 11 amino acids. The germline V gene has CDR1 DFQATT and CDR2 SNEGSKA (reference sequence). V lost 3 bases to trimming and J lost 13 bases, with 13 bases between them. The CDR3 nucleotides are TGCAGTGCTAGTCTCGAGACTGCTCAGTTCTTC. It translates to CSASLETAQFF.

The V and J genes are TRBV2 and TRBJ1-1, with 8 bases lining up with TRBD1. The CDR3 runs 15 residues. Germline CDR1 reads SNHLY; CDR2 reads FYNNEI. V was pared by 7 bases and J by 3 bases, with 10 bases of the junction left unmatched. The CDR3 here is CASKGTGGEDTEAFF. The CDR3 DNA is TGTGCCAGCAAGGGAACAGGGGGTGAGGACACTGAAGCTTTCTTT.

In its sample, this clone was seen once. This chain uses TRBV10-3 with TRBJ1-5; TRBD1 matches at 8 bases. Germline CDR1 reads ENHRY; CDR2 reads SYGVKD. The CDR3 runs to 14 residues. The ends lost 8 bases at V and 5 bases at J; junction bases unmatched: 8. As DNA, the CDR3 is TGTGCCATCGGGGGGACAGGTGGGGATCAGCCCCAGCATTTT. Translation gives CAIGGTGGDQPQHF.

The V call is TRBV2, the J call TRBJ2-2; 9 bases fit TRBD2. Per germline, CDR1 SNHLY and CDR2 FYNNEI. J was trimmed by 3 bases and V by 0 bases; bases with no gene match: 8. The CDR3 is made up of 18 amino acids. CDR3 nucleotides: TGTGCCAGCAGTGAAGCGCTTGGGGTAGCGGGGGACACCGGGGAGCTGTTTTTT. Its protein product is CASSEALGVAGDTGELFF. The variable domain in full, completed from reference TRBV2 and TRBJ2-2, reads EPEVTQTPSHQVTQMGQEVILRCVPISNHLYFYWYRQILGQKVEFLVSFYNNEISEKSEIFDDQFSVERPDGSNFTLKIRSTKLEDSAMYFCASSEALGVAGDTGELFFGEGSRLTVL.

This clone was found once. V gene TRBV6-1 combines with J gene TRBJ1-6, with 8 bases aligning to TRBD1. The germline V gene encodes CDR1 MNHNS and CDR2 SASEGT. The CDR3 spans 14 residues. V dropped 6 bases and J dropped 10; count of bases not matched to a gene: 8. The DNA of the CDR3 is TGTGCCAGCAGGTCCCAGGGGGCAGGCTCACCCCTCCACTTT. Protein product: CASRSQGAGSPLHF.

The DNA for the CDR3 is TGTGCCAGCAGGCACAGGGGAAGCACAGATACGCAGTATTTT. Translating it yields CASRHRGSTDTQYF. The chain carries TRBV2 and TRBJ2-3, with 7 bases matching TRBD1. After removal of 6 bases from V and 0 bases from J, the junction contained 3 bases not matched to a gene. This CDR3 region has 14 residues. Germline-derived CDR1 and CDR2 are SNHLY and FYNNEI.

This clone was counted between two and nine times. V usage is TRBV5-1 and J usage is TRBJ1-1; 7 bases are shared with TRBD1. The CDR3 covers 14 residues. Germline lookup yields CDR1 SGHRS and CDR2 YFSETQ. The V and J ends lost 4 bases and 1 base, in that order; junction bases with no gene match: 4. Here the CDR3 reads CASSGQDTNTEAFF. In DNA, the CDR3 is TGCGCCAGCAGCGGACAGGACACGAACACTGAAGCTTTCTTT.